Following are 27 T cell receptor beta chains from one sample sequenced in a study of blood T cell repertoires in COVID-19. Sequenced by immunoSEQ multiplex PCR; TCRdb stores in-frame clones only, minus some. The sample contains 150,000 or so clones, about three quarters of which appear only once. Sequencing used PBMCs or T cells enriched from blood (not recorded which). The receptor source for this set is a woman in her fifties or sixties who had recovered from COVID-19.

The chain links TRBV11-3 to TRBJ1-2; 12 positions agree with TRBD1. The CDR3 length is 16 residues. Germline loops: CDR1 SGHNT, CDR2 YENEEA. With V trimmed by 5 bases and J by 3 bases, 7 bases remained unmatched. As DNA, the CDR3 is TGTGCCAGCAGCCCGGGCGGGACAGGGGGCGACTATGGCTACACCTTC. Translated, it gives CASSPGGTGGDYGYTF.

This clone has only a few counts. The V gene is TRBV7-9, the J gene TRBJ1-5, with TRBD1 as a possible D gene (5 bases). Germline lookup yields CDR1 SEHNR and CDR2 FQNEAQ (reference sequence). The V gene lost 2 bases and the J gene lost 9 bases, with 23 bases spanning the gap. The CDR3 is 17 amino acids. The CDR3 loop reads CASSLPPVQALHPPQHF. The CDR3 DNA reads as TGTGCCAGCAGCTTACCCCCGGTACAGGCCCTTCATCCGCCCCAGCATTTT.

The J gene is TRBJ2-1, the V gene TRBV28; 10 nucleotides agree with TRBD2. This CDR3 region has 15 residues. Germline CDR1 MDHEN, CDR2 SYDVKM. Here the CDR3 DNA reads TGTGTTACGGGGGTGGGGACTAGCGTCCCCTATGAGCAGTTCTTC. Translation: CVTGVGTSVPYEQFF.

The V call is TRBV28, the J call TRBJ2-3; 7 bases fit TRBD1. CDR1 is MDHEN and CDR2 is SYDVKM in the germline V gene. The CDR3 covers 15 residues. J lost 0 bases, V lost 8 bases, and 8 bases had no gene match. The DNA for the CDR3 is TGTGCCAGCGCTACGGGACAGATTAGCACAGATACGCAGTATTTT. Amino acids: CASATGQISTDTQYF.

The chain combines TRBV5-1 with TRBJ1-4, with D unclear. This CDR3 contains 14 residues. The germline V gene has CDR1 SGHRS and CDR2 YFSETQ. Trimming took 1 base from V and 5 from J, leaving 9 bases between them. The CDR3 here is CASSLSGENEKLFF. As DNA, the CDR3 is TGCGCCAGCAGCTTGTCTGGAGAGAATGAAAAACTGTTTTTT.

A few counts support this clone. V gene TRBV14 combines with J gene TRBJ1-2; perhaps TRBD1 as D (5 bases). V dropped 0 bases and J dropped 5 bases, with 10 bases sitting between them. CDR1 and CDR2 (germline): SGHDN, FVKESK. The CDR3 has 14 residues. CDR3: CASSQEGLRYGYTF. The CDR3 DNA is TGTGCCAGCAGCCAAGAGGGGCTGAGATATGGCTACACCTTC.

This clone was seen a few times. The chain joins TRBV30 to TRBJ2-1, with 10 positions matching TRBD2. The CDR3 totals 15 residues. The germline gives CDR1 GTSNPN, CDR2 SVGIG (reference sequence). With 4 bases clipped from V and 5 bases from J, the junction kept 8 bases outside the gene matches. CDR3 DNA: TGTGCCTGGATATCCCAACTAGCGGGGAACAATGAGCAGTTCTTC. Protein sequence: CAWISQLAGNNEQFF. The whole variable domain, filled in from reference TRBV30 and TRBJ2-1, reads SQTIHQWPATLVQPVGSPLSLECTVEGTSNPNLYWYRQAAGRGLQLLFYSVGIGQISSEVPQNLSASRPQDRQFILSSKKLLLSDSGFYLCAWISQLAGNNEQFFGPGTRLTVL.

The gene calls are TRBV12-3 or TRBV12-4 and TRBJ1-1; no reliable D call. CDR3 size: 13 residues. The V gene lost 7 bases and the J gene lost 2 bases, with 11 bases spanning the gap. CDR3 in amino acids: CASNSLPNTEAFF. DNA for the CDR3: TGTGCCAGCAACAGCCTCCCCAACACTGAAGCTTTCTTT.

The table lists this clone with a few counts. This chain joins TRBV7-9 and TRBJ2-5, with D perhaps matching TRBD1 (5 bases). V shed 1 base and J shed 1 base, with 7 bases lying between them. The CDR3 is 14 amino acids. Germline V lookup: CDR1 SEHNR, CDR2 FQNEAQ (reference sequence). CDR3: CASSLGQGQETQYF. For the CDR3, the DNA is TGTGCCAGCAGCTTAGGGCAGGGCCAAGAGACCCAGTACTTC.

The genes are TRBV29-1 and TRBJ1-1, with 9 bases lining up with TRBD1. The CDR3 covers 13 residues. J gave up 3 bases and V 6 bases, and 5 bases lay outside the gene matches. In germline, CDR1 is SQVTM, CDR2 ANQGSEA. The CDR3 is CSVSRQGDTEAFF. The CDR3 nucleotides read TGCAGCGTCTCGAGACAGGGGGACACTGAAGCTTTCTTT. Full variable domain (missing parts from reference TRBV29-1 and TRBJ1-1): SAVISQKPSRDICQRGTSLTIQCQVDSQVTMMFWYRQQPGQSLTLIATANQGSEATYESGFVIDKFPISRPNLTFSTLTVSNMSPEDSSIYLCSVSRQGDTEAFFGQGTRLTVV.

The rearrangement links TRBV24-1 to TRBJ2-3; unclear D gene. Trimming removed 1 base from V and 5 bases from J, with 3 bases in between. CDR1 and CDR2 from the germline V gene are KGHDR and SFDVKD. The CDR3 loop spans 12 amino acids. This CDR3 is CATSDFIDTQYF. The DNA of the CDR3 is TGTGCCACCAGTGATTTCATAGATACGCAGTATTTT.

A single count supports this clone. The genes are TRBV28 and TRBJ1-5; 9 bases map to TRBD1. The CDR3 has 15 residues. Trimming took 6 bases from V and 6 from J; bases not matched to a gene: 9. In germline, CDR1 is MDHEN, CDR2 SYDVKM. The CDR3 sequence is CASSLTGGLGQPQHF. The CDR3 nucleotides read TGTGCCAGCAGCCTTACAGGGGGCTTAGGTCAGCCCCAGCATTTT.

The chain has TRBV19 and TRBJ2-1, with 12 bases aligning to TRBD2. Germline V gene data show CDR1 as LNHDA and CDR2 as SQIVND (reference sequence). This CDR3 is 16 amino acids long. V gave up 5 bases and J gave up 2 bases; unmatched junction bases: 4. This CDR3 reads CASSVRLAGAYNEQFF. DNA of the CDR3: TGTGCCAGTAGTGTCAGACTAGCGGGAGCCTACAATGAGCAGTTCTTC.

Only one count was recorded for this clone. This sequence joins TRBV3-1 (or the pseudogene TRBV3-2) and TRBJ1-1; the match to TRBD1 covers 7 bases. V trimming: 4 bases; J trimming: 4 bases; junction bases outside the gene matches: 6. The CDR3 is 14 amino acids. Germline V gene sequence: CDR1 LGHDT, CDR2 YNNKEL (reference sequence). The CDR3 sequence is CASSRLPGGTEAFF. In DNA form, the CDR3 reads TGTGCCAGCAGCCGGCTTCCAGGGGGCACTGAAGCTTTCTTT.

The chain couples TRBV2 to TRBJ1-6; the D is unclear. From germline, CDR1 is SNHLY and CDR2 FYNNEI. V lost 3 bases, J lost 7 bases, and 10 bases lay in between. The CDR3 has 14 residues. In DNA form, the CDR3 reads TGTGCCAGCAGTGAGGAGTCAGTGAATTCACCCCTCCACTTT. This sequence encodes CASSEESVNSPLHF.

This clone appeared a few times. The genes are TRBV28 and TRBJ1-2, with 7 bases aligning to TRBD1. After removal of 6 bases from V and 4 bases from J, the junction contained 8 bases not matched to a gene. The CDR3 consists of 14 residues. Germline-derived CDR1 and CDR2 are MDHEN and SYDVKM. CDR3 in DNA: TGTGCCAGCAGCCCCCGGGGACAGATCTATGGCTACACCTTC. This translates into CASSPRGQIYGYTF.

This chain joins TRBV6-2 or TRBV6-3 and TRBJ2-1, with D possibly TRBD2 on 5 matching bases. The CDR3 has 15 residues. CDR1 and CDR2 from the germline V gene are MNHEY and SVGEGT. Deletions cut 2 bases from V and 7 bases from J, with 15 bases between. Here the CDR3 DNA reads TGTGCCAGCAGTTACGTGCGATCGGGAAGGAATGAGCAGTTCTTC. This gives the protein CASSYVRSGRNEQFF.

The chain employs TRBV3-1 (or the pseudogene TRBV3-2) and TRBJ1-3; D remains unclear. V was trimmed by 1 base and J by 3 bases, leaving 10 bases between them. The CDR3 spans 15 residues. Germline V lookup: CDR1 LGHDT, CDR2 YNNKEL (reference sequence). CDR3 sequence: CASSQARSGGNTIYF. CDR3 nucleotides: TGTGCCAGCAGCCAAGCGCGCTCGGGTGGAAACACCATATATTTT.

In DNA, the CDR3 is TGTGCCAGCAGTGAATATCATACAAGCTCTGGGGCCAACGTCCTGACTTTC. Protein product: CASSEYHTSSGANVLTF. The chain carries TRBV25-1 and TRBJ2-6, with D unclear. V gave up 0 bases and J gave up 0 bases, with 9 bases separating them. Germline V CDR1 and CDR2: MGHDK, SYGVNS. The CDR3 consists of 17 residues.

This clone was detected many times. V and J are TRBV7-3 and TRBJ2-3, with 12 bases fitting TRBD2. The CDR3 has 15 amino acids. Germline V lookup: CDR1 SGHTA, CDR2 FQGTGA. V trimming: 5 bases; J trimming: 5 bases; junction bases outside the gene matches: 5. The CDR3, as DNA: TGTGCCAGCAGCCTAGCGGGGGGGCTGGTAGATACGCAGTATTTT. This translates into CASSLAGGLVDTQYF.

J is TRBJ2-7 and V is TRBV7-2; possible D gene TRBD2, 6 bases. Per the germline V gene, CDR1 is SGHTA and CDR2 is FQGNSA. Trimming cost V 7 bases and J 1 base, with 14 bases left between them. The CDR3 runs 14 residues. The CDR3: CASTRSGTSYEQYF. CDR3 in DNA: TGTGCCAGCACCCGCTCCGGGACTTCCTACGAGCAGTACTTC.

The chain combines TRBV19 with TRBJ2-3, with 8 bases aligning to TRBD1. The J segment lost 4 bases and the V segment lost 0 bases, leaving 3 bases of the junction unmatched. Germline-derived CDR1 and CDR2 are LNHDA and SQIVND (reference sequence). This CDR3 contains 15 residues. CDR3 DNA: TGTGCCAGTAGTATAGAGGAGACAGGGGCAGATACGCAGTATTTT. Encoded protein: CASSIEETGADTQYF.

This sequence joins TRBV10-3 and TRBJ2-7, with D possibly matching TRBD2 (5 bases). V was cut by 3 bases and J by 0 bases, with 15 bases left in between. Germline V gene data show CDR1 as ENHRY and CDR2 as SYGVKD. There are 16 residues in the CDR3. CDR3 DNA: TGTGCCATCAGTGAACTAGGCACCTTGAGCTCCTACGAGCAGTACTTC. Translated: CAISELGTLSSYEQYF.

This clone was observed a few times. The chain joins TRBV30 to TRBJ1-2; the match to TRBD1 covers 11 bases. V trimming: 0 bases; J trimming: 2 bases; junction bases outside the gene matches: 2. This CDR3 region has 15 residues. The V gene's germline CDR1 is GTSNPN and CDR2 SVGIG (reference sequence). The CDR3 sequence: CAWSVRDRGNYGYTF. The CDR3 DNA follows: TGTGCCTGGAGTGTACGGGACAGGGGGAACTATGGCTACACCTTC.

V and J are TRBV29-1 and TRBJ2-1, with 14 positions matching TRBD2. This CDR3 is built from 15 residues. Per germline, CDR1 SQVTM and CDR2 ANQGSEA. The junction had 2 bases not matched to a gene; V was cut back by 3 bases and J by 4 bases. CDR3 region: CSVEGTSGGYNEQFF. The CDR3 DNA is TGCAGCGTTGAGGGGACTAGCGGGGGTTACAATGAGCAGTTCTTC.

The chain links TRBV19 to TRBJ1-5; 7 nucleotides agree with TRBD1. Germline loops: CDR1 LNHDA, CDR2 SQIVND (reference sequence). The CDR3 contains 17 residues. V shed 4 bases and J 6 bases; nucleotides not matched to a gene: 15. CDR3 in amino acids: CASSSPGQRGILQPQHF. Here the CDR3 DNA reads TGTGCCAGTAGTAGCCCGGGACAGAGGGGGATTCTTCAGCCCCAGCATTTT.

This chain connects TRBV9 to TRBJ2-1, with TRBD2 matching 12 bases. The CDR3 runs 17 residues. Trimming cost V 0 bases and J 4 bases; bases outside gene matches: 5. Germline-derived CDR1 and CDR2 are SGDLS and YYNGEE. The CDR3 bases are TGTGCCAGCAGCGTAGACGCCGGGACTAGCGGGTACAATGAGCAGTTCTTC. Its translation is CASSVDAGTSGYNEQFF.